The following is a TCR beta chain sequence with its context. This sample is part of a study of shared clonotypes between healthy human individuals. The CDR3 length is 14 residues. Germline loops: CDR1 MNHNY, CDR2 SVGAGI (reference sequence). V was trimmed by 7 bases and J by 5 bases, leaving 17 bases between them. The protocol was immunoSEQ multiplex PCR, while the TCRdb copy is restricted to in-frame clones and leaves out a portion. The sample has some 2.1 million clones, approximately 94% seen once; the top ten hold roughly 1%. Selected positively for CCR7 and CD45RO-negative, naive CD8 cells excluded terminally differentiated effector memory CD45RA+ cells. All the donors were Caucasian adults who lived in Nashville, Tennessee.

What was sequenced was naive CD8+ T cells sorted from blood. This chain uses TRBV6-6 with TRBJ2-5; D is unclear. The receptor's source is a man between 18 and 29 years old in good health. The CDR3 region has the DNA TGTGCCAGCATTTCATACTTGGATCTGGAGACCCAGTACTTC. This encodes CASISYLDLETQYF.